A single sample gave rise to the 14 T cell receptor beta chains below, sequenced in a study of T cells after yellow fever vaccination. In TCRdb, the 5' RACE reads were re-called with MiXCR into one record per CDR3 protein. The top ten clones hold roughly 0.5% of a sample with 200,000 to 300,000 distinct CDR3 sequences, about an eighth of them seen once. The input for sequencing was CD4+ T cells sorted from PBMCs, taken 45 days after the yellow fever booster vaccination. Every receptor here comes from a man in his thirties or forties who received the YFV17D yellow fever vaccine.

This clonotype was counted only a few times. The chain links TRBV12-3 or TRBV12-4 to TRBJ2-2; D is possibly TRBD1 or TRBD2 (5 bases each). Trimming removed 9 bases from V and 0 bases from J, with 14 bases in between. The CDR3 sequence is 15 residues long. Here the CDR3 reads CASRGTTANTGELFF. Written as DNA, the CDR3 is TGTGCCAGTCGGGGCACAACGGCGAACACCGGGGAGCTGTTTTTT.

The rearrangement joins TRBV7-2 to TRBJ2-3; TRBD2 is a possible D gene (6 bases). V lost 3 bases and J lost 0, with 13 bases in between. This CDR3 spans 16 amino acids. Germline CDR1 SGHTA, CDR2 FQGNSA. The DNA for the CDR3 is TGTGCCAGCAGCTTTCTCACGCGGGGCAGCACAGATACGCAGTATTTT. It yields the protein CASSFLTRGSTDTQYF. Supplemented by reference TRBV7-2 and TRBJ2-3, the full variable domain reads GAGVSQSPSNKVTEKGKDVELRCDPISGHTALYWYRQSLGQGLEFLIYFQGNSAPDKSGLPSDRFSAERTGGSVSTLTIQRTQQEDSAVYLCASSFLTRGSTDTQYFGPGTRLTVL.

In its sample, this clonotype was seen a few times. The genes are TRBV3-1 and TRBJ1-2; unclear D gene. CDR1 and CDR2 from the germline V gene are LGHDT and YNNKEL (reference sequence). The CDR3 covers 15 residues. The germline V and J ends were trimmed by 4 bases and 8 bases, with 20 bases remaining between them. The CDR3 DNA reads TGTGCCAGCAGCCCTACCCAACACCAAATGACCGGCTACACCTTC. Protein sequence: CASSPTQHQMTGYTF.

This clonotype was detected a few times. The chain carries TRBV19 and TRBJ2-3, with 10 bases lining up with TRBD1. The CDR3 totals 17 residues. The J segment lost 2 bases and the V segment lost 4 bases, leaving 9 bases of the junction unmatched. Looked up from germline, CDR1 is LNHDA and CDR2 is SQIVND (reference sequence). The CDR3 is CASSTGTGASYTDTQYF. CDR3 nucleotides: TGTGCCAGTAGTACCGGGACAGGGGCGAGCTACACAGATACGCAGTATTTT.

This clonotype has only a few counts. The rearrangement uses TRBV20-1 and TRBJ1-4, with TRBD1 as a possible D gene (5 bases). Germline V gene lookup returns CDR1 DFQATT and CDR2 SNEGSKA (reference sequence). The CDR3 consists of 15 residues. Trimming took off 3 bases at V and 1 base at J, with 12 bases between the two ends. The CDR3 region has the DNA TGCAGTGCTAGGAGGGGAAGCCTAACTAATGAAAAACTGTTTTTT. This sequence encodes CSARRGSLTNEKLFF.

The genes are TRBV20-1 and TRBJ2-1; D gene unclear. V was cut by 3 bases and J by 7 bases, with 10 bases left in between. The length of the CDR3 is 12 residues. From germline, CDR1 is DFQATT and CDR2 SNEGSKA (reference sequence). For the CDR3, the DNA is TGCAGTGCTAGTGTCCCTTGGAATGAGCAGTTCTTC. Translating gives CSASVPWNEQFF.

This clonotype was counted only a few times. The chain links TRBV18 to TRBJ2-1; 9 positions agree with TRBD2. The V and J ends lost 5 bases and 1 base, in that order; junction bases with no gene match: 9. Germline CDR1 reads KGHSH; CDR2 reads LQKENI. The CDR3 loop spans 17 amino acids. This chain's CDR3 is CASSISAAGGSYNEQFF. The CDR3 DNA follows: TGTGCCAGCTCAATTTCAGCAGCGGGAGGTTCCTACAATGAGCAGTTCTTC.

In its sample, this clonotype was seen a few times. The V call is TRBV20-1, the J call TRBJ2-1, with 13 bases fitting TRBD2. Unmatched junction bases numbered 6, after V lost 6 bases and J lost 4 bases. Germline assignment: CDR1 DFQATT and CDR2 SNEGSKA (reference sequence). There are 15 residues in the CDR3. CDR3 protein: CSAAGTSGTYNEQFF. CDR3 bases: TGCAGTGCAGCCGGGACTAGCGGGACTTACAATGAGCAGTTCTTC.

The chain carries TRBV7-2 and TRBJ2-7; 10 bases are shared with TRBD1. Germline CDR1 is SGHTA and CDR2 is FQGNSA. This CDR3 region has 16 residues. J gave up 3 bases and V 4 bases, and 9 bases lay outside the gene matches. The CDR3 here is CASSSYPGQGLYEQYF. The CDR3 region has the DNA TGTGCCAGCAGCTCATATCCGGGACAGGGGCTCTACGAGCAGTACTTC.

V is TRBV12-3 or TRBV12-4 and J is TRBJ1-6; 8 bases agree with TRBD1. With 6 bases clipped from V and 6 bases from J, the junction kept 4 bases outside the gene matches. The CDR3 runs to 14 residues. For the CDR3, the DNA is TGTGCCAGCAGATCGGGACAGGTTAATTCACCCCTCCACTTT. It specifies CASRSGQVNSPLHF.

The rearrangement joins TRBV20-1 to TRBJ2-2; 7 nucleotides align to TRBD1. Germline assignment: CDR1 DFQATT and CDR2 SNEGSKA (reference sequence). V was clipped by 1 base and J by 0 bases; unmatched bases: 2. The CDR3 covers 15 residues. The CDR3 reads CSARAQGANTGELFF. As DNA, the CDR3 is TGCAGTGCTAGAGCCCAGGGGGCGAACACCGGGGAGCTGTTTTTT.

In this sample, this clonotype turned up a few times. The CDR3 coding sequence is TGCAGTGCTAGGAAGAACGACAATGAGCAGTTCTTC. It encodes CSARKNDNEQFF. The gene calls are TRBV20-1 and TRBJ2-1; D unclear. Trimming pared 3 bases from V and 5 bases from J, leaving 8 bases between. Germline assignment: CDR1 DFQATT and CDR2 SNEGSKA (reference sequence). This CDR3 is 12 amino acids long.

At least ten counts were recorded for this clonotype. This chain connects TRBV20-1 to TRBJ2-7, with 7 nucleotides matching TRBD2. With V trimmed by 6 bases and J by 0 bases, 11 bases remained unmatched. This CDR3 spans 15 amino acids. Germline V gene data show CDR1 as DFQATT and CDR2 as SNEGSKA (reference sequence). CDR3 in DNA: TGCAGTGCCGGCGGGGGTAACGGCCACTCCTACGAGCAGTACTTC. Its protein is CSAGGGNGHSYEQYF.

This chain uses TRBV20-1 with TRBJ2-5; a weak D match, TRBD2 (8 bases). CDR3 length: 18 residues. Trimming stripped 7 bases from V and 4 bases from J, with 31 bases between. From germline, CDR1 is DFQATT and CDR2 SNEGSKA (reference sequence). The CDR3 nucleotides read TGCAGTGGCGTGCGGGTTAGCGGGGCAACCCAGGGGGGAGAGACCCAGTACTTC. Protein sequence: CSGVRVSGATQGGETQYF.